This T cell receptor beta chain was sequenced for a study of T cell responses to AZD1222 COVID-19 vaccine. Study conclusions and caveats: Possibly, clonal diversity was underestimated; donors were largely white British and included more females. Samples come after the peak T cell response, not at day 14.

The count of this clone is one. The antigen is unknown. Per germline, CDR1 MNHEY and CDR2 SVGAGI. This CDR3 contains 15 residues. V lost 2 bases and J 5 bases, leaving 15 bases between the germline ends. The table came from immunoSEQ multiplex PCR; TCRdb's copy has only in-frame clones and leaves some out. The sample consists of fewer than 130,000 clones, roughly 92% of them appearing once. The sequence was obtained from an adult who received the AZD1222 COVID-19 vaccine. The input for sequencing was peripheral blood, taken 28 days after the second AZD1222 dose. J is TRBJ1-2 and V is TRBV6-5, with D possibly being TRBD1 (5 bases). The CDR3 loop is CASSYDSTAVYGYTF. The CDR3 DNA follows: TGTGCCAGCAGTTACGACTCGACAGCCGTTTATGGCTACACCTTC.